This T cell receptor (beta chain) emerged from a study of monozygotic twins with inflammatory bowel disease. CDR1 and CDR2 from the germline V gene are LGHDT and YNNKEL (reference sequence). The CDR3 length is 15 residues. With the 5' RACE reads reprocessed, TCRdb shows one record per CDR3 protein and no DNA. The table gives around 100,000 distinct CDR3 sequences; the top ten clones make up under 2.5% of it. The chain carries TRBV3-1 and TRBJ1-5. The source is a human donor with ulcerative colitis or Crohn's disease, or a healthy co-twin of an affected twin (not recorded which). Sequencing was performed on blood. CDR3: CASSQRSGNNQPQHF.